The 23 T cell receptor beta chains below were found in one sample sequenced in a study of T cell repertoires in urothelial bladder cancer. TCRdb keeps only in-frame clones here, not all; method: immunoSEQ multiplex PCR. The table has roughly 8,800 clones, roughly 58% seen once. The sequenced sample consisted of tumor-infiltrating cells from bladder cancer. Receptors originate from a human donor with urothelial carcinoma.

This clone was counted a single time. The rearrangement joins TRBV6-1 to TRBJ2-3; 16 positions match TRBD2. CDR1 is MNHNS and CDR2 is SASEGT in the germline V gene. V lost 3 bases to trimming and J lost 4 bases; unmatched junction nucleotides: 4. The CDR3 totals 17 residues. The CDR3 region has the DNA TGTGCCAGCAGTGACGCGGGGACTAGCGGGGGGGCAGATACGCAGTATTTT. Protein: CASSDAGTSGGADTQYF.

V usage is TRBV11-2 and J usage is TRBJ2-7; the match to TRBD1 covers 7 bases. V trimming: 0 bases; J trimming: 3 bases; junction bases outside the gene matches: 5. There are 15 residues in the CDR3. The germline V gene encodes CDR1 SGHAT and CDR2 FQNNGV. CDR3 amino acids: CASSLDRNRGYEQYF. In DNA form, the CDR3 reads TGTGCCAGCAGCTTAGACAGGAACAGGGGCTACGAGCAGTACTTC.

This clone was counted a few times. The gene calls are TRBV2 and TRBJ2-3, with 9 nucleotides matching TRBD2. V shed 3 bases, J shed 1 base, and the junction held 11 bases outside the gene matches. The germline gives CDR1 SNHLY, CDR2 FYNNEI. The CDR3 runs to 18 residues. The CDR3 spells CASSEAPLAGIGTDTQYF. Here the CDR3 DNA reads TGTGCCAGCAGTGAGGCCCCGCTAGCGGGGATCGGCACAGATACGCAGTATTTT.

This clone was counted a few times. The CDR3 nucleotides read TGCGCCAGCAGATCGGGACGGGAGCCCACCGGGGAGCTGTTTTTT. It is translated as CASRSGREPTGELFF. This sequence joins TRBV5-1 and TRBJ2-2, with D perhaps matching TRBD2 (6 bases). V lost 5 bases and J lost 4, with 15 bases in between. The germline V gene has CDR1 SGHRS and CDR2 YFSETQ. The CDR3 loop spans 15 amino acids.

This chain links TRBV4-3 with TRBJ1-2; 8 bases match TRBD1. The V and J ends lost 2 bases and 6 bases, in that order; junction bases with no gene match: 5. Germline V gives CDR1 LGHNA, CDR2 YSLEER. The CDR3 extends over 14 amino acids. This chain's CDR3 is CASSQYRGENGYTF. CDR3 sequence (DNA): TGCGCCAGCAGCCAATACAGGGGGGAGAATGGCTACACCTTC.

By its share, this clone is medium-sized. J is TRBJ1-2 and V is TRBV9; a possible D gene is TRBD1 (6 bases). Trimming cost V 4 bases and J 1 base, with 11 bases left between them. Germline V gene lookup returns CDR1 SGDLS and CDR2 YYNGEE. This CDR3 region has 14 residues. In DNA, the CDR3 is TGTGCCAGCAGCACGGGGGCTTTTAACTATGGCTACACCTTC. Its protein product is CASSTGAFNYGYTF.

The rearrangement joins TRBV30 to TRBJ2-3; D not certain. V dropped 3 bases and J dropped 2 bases, with 9 bases sitting between them. Germline V CDR1 and CDR2: GTSNPN, SVGIG (reference sequence). CDR3 length: 13 amino acids. CDR3 nucleotide sequence: TGTGCCTGGAGCGAGAGCACCACAGATACGCAGTATTTT. Its translation: CAWSESTTDTQYF.

The V gene is TRBV5-1, the J gene TRBJ1-1, with D possibly matching TRBD1 (6 bases). Germline V gene data show CDR1 as SGHRS and CDR2 as YFSETQ. The CDR3 extends over 15 amino acids. Trimming stripped 0 bases from V and 7 bases from J, with 16 bases between. CDR3 DNA: TGCGCCAGCAGCTTGGTCTCAGGGGATTTCGGTGAAGCTTTCTTT. It specifies CASSLVSGDFGEAFF.

The rearrangement uses TRBV6-1 and TRBJ1-1; D gene uncertain. This CDR3 is built from 14 residues. Germline V gives CDR1 MNHNS, CDR2 SASEGT. V was shortened by 10 bases and J by 0 bases, with 15 bases between the two germline ends. CDR3 sequence: CAIAETAMNTEAFF. The DNA for the CDR3 is TGTGCCATCGCAGAAACAGCTATGAACACTGAAGCTTTCTTT.

The V and J genes are TRBV19 and TRBJ2-2; tentative D call: TRBD1 (5 bases). The CDR3 length is 15 residues. Deletions cut 6 bases from V and 1 base from J, with 12 bases between. The germline V gene encodes CDR1 LNHDA and CDR2 SQIVND (reference sequence). CDR3 amino acids: CASRWAGRNTGELFF. CDR3 in DNA: TGTGCCAGTAGATGGGCAGGGCGGAACACCGGGGAGCTGTTTTTT.

This clone appeared a few times. The rearrangement links TRBV2 to TRBJ2-1; D gene ambiguous. This CDR3 contains 13 residues. The germline V and J ends were trimmed by 5 bases and 3 bases, with 8 bases remaining between them. Germline CDR1 and CDR2: SNHLY and FYNNEI. CDR3 amino acids: CASSKEIYNEQFF. The CDR3 bases are TGTGCCAGCAGTAAGGAGATCTACAATGAGCAGTTCTTC.

V and J are TRBV5-5 and TRBJ2-7; D might be TRBD1 (6 bases). The CDR3 is 14 amino acids. Trimming pared 2 bases from V and 1 base from J, leaving 10 bases between. The germline V gene encodes CDR1 SGHKS and CDR2 YYEKEE (reference sequence). The CDR3 loop reads CASSFYRDSYEQYF. The CDR3 bases are TGTGCCAGCAGCTTTTACAGGGATTCCTACGAGCAGTACTTC.

This clone has a handful of counts. The chain couples TRBV5-6 to TRBJ1-2, with D uncertain. Germline V gives CDR1 SGHDT, CDR2 YYEEEE. Deletions cut 4 bases from V and 1 base from J, with 11 bases between. The CDR3 covers 14 residues. The CDR3 coding sequence is TGTGCCAGCAGCATCAGGTTCCTTAACTATGGCTACACCTTC. As protein: CASSIRFLNYGYTF.

This chain uses TRBV18 with TRBJ1-2, with 9 bases aligning to TRBD1. The J segment lost 0 bases and the V segment lost 2 bases, leaving 10 bases of the junction unmatched. The CDR3 has 18 amino acids. Per germline, CDR1 KGHSH and CDR2 LQKENI. CDR3 residues: CASSPFGTGPETNYGYTF. The CDR3 DNA sequence: TGTGCCAGCTCACCATTCGGGACAGGGCCAGAGACTAACTATGGCTACACCTTC.

This chain connects TRBV25-1 to TRBJ1-4; D is undetermined. This CDR3 has 13 residues. Looked up from germline, CDR1 is MGHDK and CDR2 is SYGVNS. Trimming cost V 6 bases and J 3 bases, with 8 bases left between them. CDR3 amino acids: CASRGSSNEKLFF. In DNA, the CDR3 is TGTGCCAGCAGAGGCAGCTCTAATGAAAAACTGTTTTTT.

This clone showed up just a few times. The chain has TRBV19 and TRBJ1-1, with D hard to call. Germline V CDR1 and CDR2: LNHDA, SQIVND (reference sequence). Trimming stripped 1 base from V and 1 base from J, with 10 bases between. CDR3 length: 15 amino acids. The CDR3: CASSIVGPRNTEAFF. Here the CDR3 DNA reads TGTGCCAGTAGTATAGTCGGACCCAGGAACACTGAAGCTTTCTTT.

J is TRBJ1-6 and V is TRBV10-2; D uncertain. V lost 0 bases, J lost 3 bases, and 6 bases lay in between. The V gene's germline CDR1 is WSHSY and CDR2 SAAADI. The CDR3 runs to 15 residues. CDR3 protein: CASSESGVYNSPLHF. As DNA, the CDR3 is TGCGCCAGCAGTGAGTCGGGTGTCTATAATTCACCCCTCCACTTT.

The gene calls are TRBV6-6 and TRBJ2-7; TRBD2 agrees at 12 bases. V was clipped by 0 bases and J by 3 bases; unmatched bases: 0. The CDR3 totals 15 residues. In germline, CDR1 is MNHNY, CDR2 SVGAGI (reference sequence). The CDR3 bases are TGTGCCAGCAGTTACTCGGGACTAGCGGGCTACGAGCAGTACTTC. Its protein is CASSYSGLAGYEQYF.

The CDR3 is CASSEAPGVVTEAFF. CDR3 sequence (DNA): TGTGCCAGCAGTGAAGCGCCAGGGGTGGTCACTGAAGCTTTCTTT. The chain links TRBV6-1 to TRBJ1-1, with a possible D match to TRBD1 (6 bases). V lost 0 bases, J lost 4 bases, and 12 bases lay in between. Per germline, CDR1 MNHNS and CDR2 SASEGT. The CDR3 sequence is 15 residues long.

CDR3 protein: CASSPGQGAGNTIYF. The DNA of the CDR3 is TGTGCCAGCTCCCCTGGACAGGGGGCAGGAAACACCATATATTTT. This sequence joins TRBV18 and TRBJ1-3; the match to TRBD1 covers 11 bases. Looked up from germline, CDR1 is KGHSH and CDR2 is LQKENI. The CDR3 is 15 residues long. J was trimmed by 4 bases and V by 6 bases; bases with no gene match: 5.

This clone is a singleton in its sample. The rearrangement uses TRBV10-3 and TRBJ2-1, with D possibly called TRBD1 or TRBD2 (5 bases each). There are 15 residues in the CDR3. Trimming pared 10 bases from V and 0 bases from J, leaving 16 bases between. Germline V gene lookup returns CDR1 ENHRY and CDR2 SYGVKD. CDR3 in DNA: TGTGCCACTTTATTAGAGGGGAGCTCCTACAATGAGCAGTTCTTC. This gives the protein CATLLEGSSYNEQFF.

There are many counts of this clone. The J gene is TRBJ1-3, the V gene TRBV7-2; maybe TRBD1 (5 bases). Trimming cost V 3 bases and J 0 bases, with 9 bases left between them. Germline V gives CDR1 SGHTA, CDR2 FQGNSA. The CDR3 consists of 15 residues. The DNA for the CDR3 is TGTGCCAGCAGCTTGGGACCGCGCTCTGGAAACACCATATATTTT. Translated: CASSLGPRSGNTIYF.

The chain couples TRBV11-2 to TRBJ2-7, with D possibly TRBD2 on 5 matching bases. The ends were cut back, 5 bases at V and 6 bases at J, with 17 bases in the middle. Germline-derived CDR1 and CDR2 are SGHAT and FQNNGV. The CDR3 is 14 residues long. CDR3 nucleotides: TGTGCCAGCAGCATCGGACTGAAAAACCTCGAGCAGTACTTC. This sequence encodes CASSIGLKNLEQYF.